A single sample gave rise to the 23 T cell receptor beta chains below, sequenced in a study of T cells in localized non-small cell lung cancer (dated by TCRdb to about 2020). The library was obtained by the immunoSEQ multiplex PCR assay. The source is immuneACCESS, and TCRdb retained only in-frame sequences with V and J called. Part of the clones is not carried over; for the studies checked, unresolved V genes explain less than half of this, and the remainder is unexplained. This sample comprises some 72,000 clones, 84% of them detected only once. Over 2.5% of the sample belongs to the ten largest clones. The source was peripheral blood, collected before any cancer treatment. The receptors come from a man aged 35-69 years with stage I lung adenocarcinoma.

This chain connects TRBV30 to TRBJ2-5; D is possibly TRBD2 (6 bases). The germline V gene has CDR1 GTSNPN and CDR2 SVGIG (reference sequence). Trimming took 3 bases from V and 2 from J, leaving 13 bases between them. The CDR3 covers 14 residues. The CDR3 spells CAWRETGRQETQYF. Here the CDR3 DNA reads TGTGCCTGGAGAGAAACCGGGAGACAAGAGACCCAGTACTTC.

Here the CDR3 reads CASRIHSNYEQYF. DNA of the CDR3: TGTGCCAGCAGAATACACTCAAACTACGAGCAGTACTTC. The chain employs TRBV6-5 and TRBJ2-7, with D uncertain. V gave up 6 bases and J gave up 3 bases, with 12 bases separating them. The germline V gene has CDR1 MNHEY and CDR2 SVGAGI. The CDR3 contains 13 residues.

This sequence joins TRBV27 and TRBJ1-5; possible D gene TRBD1, 5 bases. Trimming cost V 2 bases and J 3 bases, with 11 bases left between them. Germline V gene lookup returns CDR1 MNHEY and CDR2 SMNVEV (reference sequence). This CDR3 comprises 15 residues. The CDR3 sequence: CASSLRDRSNQPQHF. CDR3 coding DNA: TGTGCCAGCAGTTTAAGGGACCGCTCCAATCAGCCCCAGCATTTT.

This clone was seen more than once but under ten times. This CDR3 is CASTRARDTEAFF. The CDR3 DNA is TGTGCCAGCACGCGGGCCAGGGATACTGAAGCTTTCTTT. The rearrangement links TRBV28 to TRBJ1-1; D is perhaps TRBD1 (5 bases). This CDR3 comprises 13 residues. Between the trimmed V and J ends, which lost 7 bases and 5 bases, there was a span of 14 bases. Per germline, CDR1 MDHEN and CDR2 SYDVKM. The variable domain in full, with the rest retrieved from reference TRBV28 and TRBJ1-1, is DVKVTQSSRYLVKRTGEKVFLECVQDMDHENMFWYRQDPGLGLRLIYFSYDVKMKEKGDIPEGYSVSREKKERFSLILESASTNQTSMYLCASTRARDTEAFFGQGTRLTVV.

The chain recombines TRBV19 with TRBJ1-6, with TRBD1 matching over 7 bases. CDR3 length: 17 residues. The V gene end was trimmed by 6 bases and the J gene end by 0 bases; junction bases not matched to a gene: 8. Per germline, CDR1 LNHDA and CDR2 SQIVND (reference sequence). CDR3 sequence reads: CASSSKQGSSYNSPLHF. CDR3 coding DNA: TGTGCCAGTAGCTCCAAACAGGGGAGCTCCTATAATTCACCCCTCCACTTT.

The rearrangement links TRBV10-3 to TRBJ1-1; D remains unclear. Trimming shortened V by 5 bases and J by 3 bases, and 7 bases separated the two germline ends. The CDR3 is made up of 12 amino acids. CDR1 is ENHRY and CDR2 is SYGVKD in the germline V gene. CDR3 coding DNA: TGTGCCATCAGTAACCGGGACACTGAAGCTTTCTTT. Residues: CAISNRDTEAFF.

The gene calls are TRBV2 and TRBJ2-5; TRBD2 aligns across 8 bases. Trimming removed 5 bases from V and 1 base from J; junction bases left unmatched: 15. Per germline, CDR1 SNHLY and CDR2 FYNNEI. The CDR3 runs to 18 residues. CDR3 loop: CASSLDRTSRRIQETQYF. CDR3 sequence (DNA): TGTGCCAGCAGTTTGGATCGGACTAGCAGAAGAATCCAAGAGACCCAGTACTTC.

The chain uses TRBV5-4 and TRBJ1-1; 7 nucleotides line up with TRBD1. Unmatched junction bases numbered 10, after V lost 4 bases and J lost 1 base. The CDR3 loop spans 16 amino acids. CDR1 and CDR2 from the germline V gene are SGHNT and YYREEE (reference sequence). DNA of the CDR3: TGTGCCAGCAGCGGGGGGACAGCCTTTACGAACACTGAAGCTTTCTTT. Residues: CASSGGTAFTNTEAFF. Variable domain in full (rest from reference TRBV5-4 and TRBJ1-1): ETGVTQSPTHLIKTRGQQVTLRCSSQSGHNTVSWYQQALGQGPQFIFQYYREEENGRGNFPPRFSGLQFPNYSSELNVNALELDDSALYLCASSGGTAFTNTEAFFGQGTRLTVV.

The rearrangement joins TRBV9 to TRBJ1-1; 9 bases agree with TRBD1. Germline V lookup: CDR1 SGDLS, CDR2 YYNGEE. V was pared by 3 bases and J by 7 bases, with 7 bases of the junction left unmatched. The CDR3 length is 14 residues. CDR3 coding DNA: TGTGCCAGCAGCGCGGGACAGGGAAGGAGTGAAGCTTTCTTT. Protein: CASSAGQGRSEAFF.

This clone appeared a few times. The chain employs TRBV12-5 and TRBJ2-1; 9 bases match TRBD2. CDR1 and CDR2 (germline): LGHNT, FRNRAP. V lost 5 bases to trimming and J lost 3 bases; unmatched junction nucleotides: 8. The CDR3 loop spans 16 amino acids. The CDR3 loop reads CASGGRSGGIYNEQFF. For the CDR3, the DNA is TGTGCTAGTGGTGGGCGTAGCGGGGGAATCTACAATGAGCAGTTCTTC.

The chain uses TRBV5-4 and TRBJ2-5; 10 bases are shared with TRBD1. This CDR3 is built from 16 residues. Per the germline V gene, CDR1 is SGHNT and CDR2 is YYREEE (reference sequence). Trimming at V came to 0 bases and at J to 6 bases, leaving 8 bases not matched to a gene. The CDR3 coding sequence is TGTGCCAGCAGCTTGGAGCTCCCGGGACAGGGGAAGACCCAGTACTTC. This gives the protein CASSLELPGQGKTQYF.

V usage is TRBV6-5 and J usage is TRBJ2-7; D possibly corresponds to TRBD2 (5 bases). The V gene lost 2 bases and the J gene lost 4 bases, with 18 bases spanning the gap. Per germline, CDR1 MNHEY and CDR2 SVGAGI. CDR3 size: 16 residues. CDR3 sequence: CASSYLATLKGYEQYF. As DNA, the CDR3 is TGTGCCAGCAGTTACCTAGCCACTCTCAAAGGGTACGAGCAGTACTTC.

The gene calls are TRBV7-9 and TRBJ2-7; D gene unclear. The germline gives CDR1 SEHNR, CDR2 FQNEAQ (reference sequence). Deletions cut 5 bases from V and 0 bases from J, with 14 bases between. The CDR3 sequence is 15 residues long. The chain's CDR3 is CASSPRLGSSYEQYF. CDR3 DNA sequence: TGTGCCAGCAGCCCCCGCTTGGGCAGCTCCTACGAGCAGTACTTC.

The chain links TRBV19 to TRBJ1-1, with 9 positions matching TRBD1. V trimming: 4 bases; J trimming: 3 bases; junction bases outside the gene matches: 12. The CDR3 loop spans 17 amino acids. CDR1 LNHDA and CDR2 SQIVND come from the germline V gene (reference sequence). The CDR3 bases are TGTGCCAGTAGTAAAGGGACAGGGTCCCGGGTGGACACTGAAGCTTTCTTT. It is translated as CASSKGTGSRVDTEAFF.

The chain joins TRBV2 to TRBJ2-6; TRBD1 is a possible D gene (5 bases). The V gene's germline CDR1 is SNHLY and CDR2 FYNNEI. CDR3 length equals 17 residues. The germline V and J ends were trimmed by 5 bases and 1 base, with 15 bases remaining between them. CDR3 loop: CASSRSQGISGANVLTF. The CDR3 DNA sequence: TGTGCCAGCAGTCGGTCTCAGGGAATTTCTGGGGCCAACGTCCTGACTTTC.

Only one count was recorded for this clone. CDR3 sequence: CASNPLHSYEQYF. In nucleotides, the CDR3 is TGTGCCAGCAATCCCTTACACTCCTACGAGCAGTACTTC. This chain joins TRBV6-1 and TRBJ2-7; D remains ambiguous. CDR1 is MNHNS, CDR2 SASEGT, per germline. V lost 7 bases and J 0 bases, leaving 10 bases between the germline ends. This CDR3 is 13 amino acids long.

The gene calls are TRBV18 and TRBJ2-7; D is unresolved. Trimming stripped 4 bases from V and 7 bases from J, with 17 bases between. The V gene's germline CDR1 is KGHSH and CDR2 LQKENI. The CDR3 loop spans 14 amino acids. This CDR3 is CASSQNGPPGEQYF. Written as DNA, the CDR3 is TGTGCCAGCTCACAAAATGGGCCCCCGGGTGAGCAGTACTTC.

This clone was observed once. The chain is built from TRBV19 and TRBJ2-3; no firm D call. CDR1 is LNHDA, CDR2 SQIVND, per germline (reference sequence). V was shortened by 5 bases and J by 4 bases, with 7 bases between the two germline ends. The CDR3 totals 12 residues. CDR3 in amino acids: CASSPNADTQYF. The CDR3 nucleotides are TGTGCCAGTAGTCCCAACGCAGATACGCAGTATTTT.

The chain uses TRBV7-9 and TRBJ2-3, with D unresolved. Deletions cut 0 bases from V and 0 bases from J, with 7 bases between. The germline gives CDR1 SEHNR, CDR2 FQNEAQ (reference sequence). The CDR3 runs to 15 residues. The CDR3 sequence: CASSLAGPSTDTQYF. The CDR3 nucleotides read TGTGCCAGCAGCTTAGCCGGTCCTAGCACAGATACGCAGTATTTT.

This chain uses TRBV2 with TRBJ2-1; TRBD1 matches 10 bases. J lost 6 bases, V lost 6 bases, and 5 bases had no gene match. This CDR3 region has 14 residues. The germline CDR1 and CDR2 sequences are SNHLY and FYNNEI. The CDR3 DNA follows: TGTGCCAGCAGGACAGGGGGCATGGGCAATGAGCAGTTCTTC. This sequence encodes CASRTGGMGNEQFF.

J is TRBJ2-3 and V is TRBV27; D uncertain. Germline CDR1 reads MNHEY; CDR2 reads SMNVEV (reference sequence). This CDR3 comprises 15 residues. V lost 3 bases to trimming and J lost 4 bases, with 14 bases between them. CDR3 loop: CASSFNLLGADTQYF. The CDR3 coding sequence is TGTGCCAGCAGTTTCAACCTGCTCGGCGCAGATACGCAGTATTTT.

This clone has just a few counts. The chain uses TRBV30 and TRBJ1-6, with 8 bases lining up with TRBD1. Germline V gene data show CDR1 as GTSNPN and CDR2 as SVGIG (reference sequence). The CDR3 totals 13 residues. Trimming at V came to 8 bases and at J to 6 bases, leaving 6 bases not matched to a gene. The CDR3 here is CARTGQANSPLHF. CDR3 nucleotides: TGTGCCCGGACGGGACAGGCTAATTCACCCCTCCACTTT.

V usage is TRBV11-2 and J usage is TRBJ2-1, with 9 bases aligning to TRBD2. The germline gives CDR1 SGHAT, CDR2 FQNNGV. V dropped 5 bases and J dropped 4; count of bases not matched to a gene: 3. This CDR3 spans 14 amino acids. In DNA form, the CDR3 reads TGTGCCAGCAGCCCGAGCGGGGGGTACAATGAGCAGTTCTTC. Encoded protein: CASSPSGGYNEQFF.